The next 5 T cell receptor beta chains were all read from a single sample in a study of PD-1 blockade in classical Hodgkin lymphoma. Every patient was affected by relapse after autologous stem cell transplantation, while exposure to brentuximab vedotin was not uniform. The table came from immunoSEQ multiplex PCR; TCRdb's copy has only in-frame clones and leaves some out. The sample has 90,000 to 130,000 clones, nearly 90% seen once. Sequenced here: peripheral blood mononuclear cells (PBMCs), sampled before the second cycle of nivolumab. Receptor source: a human donor with classical Hodgkin lymphoma.

The CDR3 nucleotides are TGTGCCAGCAGCTCTTTTACAGGGTACGAGCAGTACTTC. Its translation: CASSSFTGYEQYF. This chain joins TRBV5-4 and TRBJ2-7; D perhaps matches TRBD1 (6 bases). V was clipped by 3 bases and J by 4 bases, with 11 bases between them. The CDR3 totals 13 residues. Germline V lookup: CDR1 SGHNT, CDR2 YYREEE (reference sequence).

This clone turned up a few times. This chain connects TRBV28 to TRBJ1-2; D is unclear. Trimming shortened V by 5 bases and J by 8 bases, and 9 bases separated the two germline ends. CDR3 length: 11 residues. Germline V CDR1 and CDR2: MDHEN, SYDVKM. The CDR3 DNA reads TGTGCCAGCAGTACTGCGACAGGCTACACCTTC. This sequence encodes CASSTATGYTF.

The chain has TRBV29-1 and TRBJ2-5, with no clear D. The germline V and J ends were trimmed by 1 base and 0 bases, with 6 bases remaining between them. Germline V gives CDR1 SQVTM, CDR2 ANQGSEA. This CDR3 comprises 13 residues. Here the CDR3 DNA reads TGCAGCGTTGAAGTCAGGAACCAAGAGACCCAGTACTTC. As protein: CSVEVRNQETQYF.

The chain is built from TRBV27 and TRBJ1-1, with TRBD1 matching 11 bases. V trimming: 6 bases; J trimming: 2 bases; junction bases outside the gene matches: 5. Germline CDR1 is MNHEY and CDR2 is SMNVEV (reference sequence). The CDR3 is 15 amino acids. The DNA of the CDR3 is TGTGCCAGCAGGGGGACAGGGGGACGAAACACTGAAGCTTTCTTT. Its protein is CASRGTGGRNTEAFF.

This chain links TRBV6-1 with TRBJ1-4, with 9 positions matching TRBD1. Germline V gene sequence: CDR1 MNHNS, CDR2 SASEGT. Trimming cost V 7 bases and J 5 bases; bases outside gene matches: 5. The CDR3 contains 14 residues. The CDR3 loop is CASNLQGANEKLFF. CDR3 bases: TGTGCCAGCAATCTACAGGGGGCGAATGAAAAACTGTTTTTT.